This T cell receptor (beta chain) was captured by sequencing in a study of human T cells and chemical hapten exposure. Each CDR3 protein is one row after TCRdb ran MiXCR on the RACE reads. The data hold about 82,000 distinct CDR3 sequences, with over 9.5% observed a single time. V was pared by 1 base and J by 0 bases, with 0 bases between. Germline values: CDR1 SQVTM, CDR2 ANQGSEA. The CDR3 is 11 amino acids. The time point was: patch test 2, 6 weeks after DPC sensitization. As to treatment: therapeutic diphenylcyclopropenone sensitization with weekly scalp DPC. In this sample, this clonotype turned up many times.

The chain uses TRBV29-1 and TRBJ1-2; D is uncertain. The source material was whole blood, sampled in connection with sensitization to the hapten diphenylcyclopropenone (DPC). The receptor's source is a woman aged 45-65 years with alopecia areata. Some clones in this sample may be carry-over from other donors' samples. This CDR3 is CSVEANYGYTF. CDR3 coding DNA: TGCAGCGTTGAAGCTAACTATGGCTACACCTTC.